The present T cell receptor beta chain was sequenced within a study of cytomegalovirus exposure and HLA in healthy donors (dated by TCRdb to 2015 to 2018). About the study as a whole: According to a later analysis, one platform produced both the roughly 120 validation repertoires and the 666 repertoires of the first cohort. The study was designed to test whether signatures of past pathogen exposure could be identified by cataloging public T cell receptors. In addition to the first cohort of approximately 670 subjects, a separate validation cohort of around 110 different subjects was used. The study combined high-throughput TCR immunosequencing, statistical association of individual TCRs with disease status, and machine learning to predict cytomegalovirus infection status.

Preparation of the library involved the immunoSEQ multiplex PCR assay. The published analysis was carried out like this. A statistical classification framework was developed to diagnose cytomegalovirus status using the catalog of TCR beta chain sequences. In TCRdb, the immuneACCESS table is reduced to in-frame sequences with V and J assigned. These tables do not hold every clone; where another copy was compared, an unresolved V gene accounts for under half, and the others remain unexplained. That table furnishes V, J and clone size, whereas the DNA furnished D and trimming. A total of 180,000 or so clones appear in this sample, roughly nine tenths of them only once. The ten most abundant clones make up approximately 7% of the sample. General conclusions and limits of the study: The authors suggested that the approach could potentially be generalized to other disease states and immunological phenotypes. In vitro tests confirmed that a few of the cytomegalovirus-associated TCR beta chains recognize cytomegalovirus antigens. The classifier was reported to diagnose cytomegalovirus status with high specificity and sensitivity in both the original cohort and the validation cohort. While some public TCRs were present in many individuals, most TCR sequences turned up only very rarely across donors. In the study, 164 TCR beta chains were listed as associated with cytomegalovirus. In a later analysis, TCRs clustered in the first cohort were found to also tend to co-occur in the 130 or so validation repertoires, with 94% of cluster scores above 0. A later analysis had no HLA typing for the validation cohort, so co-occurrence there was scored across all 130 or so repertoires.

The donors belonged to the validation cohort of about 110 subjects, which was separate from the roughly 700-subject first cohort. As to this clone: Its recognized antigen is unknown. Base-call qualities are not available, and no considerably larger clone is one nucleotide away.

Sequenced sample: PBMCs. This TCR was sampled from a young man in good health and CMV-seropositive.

The CDR3 is CASQPGQGATNEKLFF. At the DNA level, the sequence is TGTGCCAGCCAACCGGGACAGGGGGCGACTAATGAAAAACTGTTTTTT. The sequence links TRBV27 to TRBJ1-4, with TRBD1 matching 12 junction bases. The V end gives up 8 bases and the J end 2 bases, leaving 6 bases in the junction not matched to a gene. From cysteine to phenylalanine, the CDR3 is 16 amino acids long. CDR3 DNA only is kept here, 48 bases in frame from base 1. As encoded in the germline V gene (reference sequence), CDR1 is MNHEY while CDR2 is SMNVEV.